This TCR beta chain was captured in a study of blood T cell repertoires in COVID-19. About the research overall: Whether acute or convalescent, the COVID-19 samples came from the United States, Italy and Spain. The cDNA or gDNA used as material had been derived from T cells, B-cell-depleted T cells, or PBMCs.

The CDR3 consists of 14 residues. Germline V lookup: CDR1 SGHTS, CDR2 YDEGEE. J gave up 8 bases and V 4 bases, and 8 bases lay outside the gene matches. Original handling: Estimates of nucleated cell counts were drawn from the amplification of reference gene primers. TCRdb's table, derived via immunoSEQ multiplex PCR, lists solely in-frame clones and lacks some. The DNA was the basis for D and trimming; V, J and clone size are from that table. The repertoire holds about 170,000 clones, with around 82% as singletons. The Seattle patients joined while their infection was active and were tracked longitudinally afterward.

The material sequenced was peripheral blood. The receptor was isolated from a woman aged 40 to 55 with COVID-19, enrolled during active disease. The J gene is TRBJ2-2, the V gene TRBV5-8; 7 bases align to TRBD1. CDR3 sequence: CASSSYRGQGELFF. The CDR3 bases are TGTGCCAGCAGCAGCTACAGGGGTCAGGGGGAGCTGTTTTTT.